Reported below is one T cell receptor beta chain. Germline V lookup: CDR1 GTSNPN, CDR2 SVGIG (reference sequence). With 2 bases removed from V and 6 bases from J, the gap between germline ends came to 7 bases. CDR3 size: 12 residues. These data are taken from a study of blood T cell repertoires in COVID-19. Whole-study context: Material from acute and convalescent COVID-19 was sourced from the United States, Italy and Spain.

Assay: immunoSEQ multiplex PCR; the TCRdb copy retains only in-frame clones and omits some. The table records approximately 100,000 clones, around 85% of them present only once. The clonotype was recovered from a human donor in a cohort sampled during active COVID-19. The source material was peripheral blood. The V call is TRBV30, the J call TRBJ2-2; unclear D gene. The CDR3 sequence is CAWSRTAGELFF. CDR3 DNA sequence: TGTGCCTGGAGTCGTACGGCCGGGGAGCTGTTTTTT.